Each of the 28 T cell receptor beta chains below was sequenced from the same sample in a study of OX40 agonist ivuxolimab in advanced cancers. The data were produced by immunoSEQ multiplex PCR, yet TCRdb's version contains in-frame clones alone and is incomplete. The sample comprises some 90,000 clones, around 86% of which are singletons, and under 0.35% rests with the top ten. Material: CD4+ or CD8+ T cells sorted from blood, obtained in a trial of the OX40 agonist ivuxolimab. These receptors came from an adult with an advanced solid tumor such as melanoma, head and neck, liver or kidney cancer.

The rearrangement uses TRBV5-1 and TRBJ1-1, with D possibly TRBD1 on 5 matching bases. The CDR3 runs 14 residues. V dropped 5 bases and J dropped 4 bases, with 15 bases sitting between them. Germline values: CDR1 SGHRS, CDR2 YFSETQ. This CDR3 reads CASRPNGAVTEAFF. The CDR3 DNA follows: TGCGCCAGCAGACCCAATGGGGCCGTCACTGAAGCTTTCTTT.

The V gene is TRBV4-2, the J gene TRBJ1-1; 8 positions agree with TRBD1. V gave up 0 bases and J gave up 10 bases; unmatched junction bases: 10. CDR1 is LGHNA and CDR2 is YNFKEQ in the germline V gene. There are 15 residues in the CDR3. CDR3 coding DNA: TGTGCCAGCAGCCAAGATAGGGACAGGTCATGGGGAGCTTTCTTT. Amino acids: CASSQDRDRSWGAFF.

The rearrangement links TRBV19 to TRBJ1-5; TRBD1 aligns across 7 bases. Germline V gives CDR1 LNHDA, CDR2 SQIVND (reference sequence). V shed 5 bases and J 3 bases; nucleotides not matched to a gene: 7. The CDR3 is made up of 15 amino acids. The CDR3: CASSGGQAFNQPQHF. The CDR3 bases are TGTGCCAGTAGTGGAGGACAGGCCTTCAATCAGCCCCAGCATTTT.

The chain links TRBV19 to TRBJ1-5; TRBD1 matches at 9 bases. Germline CDR1 reads LNHDA; CDR2 reads SQIVND (reference sequence). V was clipped by 4 bases and J by 7 bases; unmatched bases: 5. This CDR3 is built from 14 residues. The CDR3 is CASSNYRGRQPQHF. The CDR3 DNA is TGTGCCAGTAGTAACTACAGGGGGCGACAGCCCCAGCATTTT.

The chain links TRBV19 to TRBJ2-2, with TRBD1 matching over 11 bases. Germline V CDR1 and CDR2: LNHDA, SQIVND (reference sequence). V was pared by 3 bases and J by 7 bases, with 4 bases of the junction left unmatched. The CDR3 sequence is 15 residues long. CDR3 nucleotides: TGTGCCAGTAGTATTGGACAGGGGGCGCGCGGGGAGCTGTTTTTT. Amino acids: CASSIGQGARGELFF.

The chain joins TRBV6-1 to TRBJ2-7; D might be TRBD2 (6 bases). The germline CDR1 and CDR2 sequences are MNHNS and SASEGT. Trimming pared 5 bases from V and 11 bases from J, leaving 25 bases between. This CDR3 contains 15 residues. Here the CDR3 reads CASSTPGGDSTREYF. The CDR3 region has the DNA TGTGCCAGCAGTACGCCGGGCGGGGACTCCACCCGGGAGTACTTC.

This chain's CDR3 is CASTPQWGAGSPLHF. The CDR3, as DNA: TGTGCCAGCACCCCCCAGTGGGGGGCCGGGTCACCCCTCCACTTT. The chain links TRBV5-4 to TRBJ1-6, with a possible D match to TRBD1 (6 bases). The ends were cut back, 6 bases at V and 10 bases at J, with 20 bases in the middle. This CDR3 contains 15 residues. Looked up from germline, CDR1 is SGHNT and CDR2 is YYREEE (reference sequence).

The CDR3 bases are TGTGCCAGCAGGAACAGGGAGCCTGAAGCTTTCTTT. It specifies CASRNREPEAFF. The V and J genes are TRBV6-6 and TRBJ1-1, with D tentatively TRBD1 (6 bases). Germline V gene lookup returns CDR1 MNHNY and CDR2 SVGAGI (reference sequence). The CDR3 loop spans 12 amino acids. Trimming left V 6 bases short and J 6 bases short, with 11 bases between.

The V call is TRBV7-6, the J call TRBJ1-3; unclear D gene. CDR3 length: 18 residues. V lost 0 bases, J lost 0 bases, and 15 bases lay in between. Germline CDR1 and CDR2: SGHVS and FNYEAQ. Here the CDR3 DNA reads TGTGCCAGCAGCTTAGCATCCCCAATGACTGTCTCTGGAAACACCATATATTTT. Its protein is CASSLASPMTVSGNTIYF.

The gene calls are TRBV15 and TRBJ2-1, with 7 bases identical to TRBD2. The CDR3 sequence is 15 residues long. Germline V gene lookup returns CDR1 LNHNV and CDR2 YYDKDF (reference sequence). Trimming at V came to 0 bases and at J to 13 bases, leaving 12 bases not matched to a gene. CDR3 coding DNA: TGTGCCACCAGCAGAGATGGTAGCGGGTTCGGGGAACAGTTCTTC. Translation gives CATSRDGSGFGEQFF.

The rearrangement uses TRBV12-2 and TRBJ2-1; TRBD2, as called in the table, went unchecked against the DNA. TRBV12-2 counts as a pseudogene. This CDR3 has 12 amino acids. The CDR3 loop reads CASRLLRNEQFF. The CDR3 nucleotides read TGTGCAAGTCGCTTACTGCGGAATGAGCAGTTCTTC.

This clone appeared a single time. This same CDR3 is encoded by further DNA sequences in the sample. The chain employs TRBV7-6 and TRBJ1-2, with D perhaps matching TRBD1 (6 bases). V gave up 5 bases and J gave up 5 bases, with 18 bases separating them. The CDR3 extends over 15 amino acids. CDR1 and CDR2 (germline): SGHVS, FNYEAQ. The CDR3, as DNA: TGTGCCAGCAGCCCACTACAGGGATCCCAATATGGCTACACCTTC. This translates into CASSPLQGSQYGYTF.

V is TRBV30 and J is TRBJ1-6; no reliable D call. The CDR3 length is 15 residues. In germline, CDR1 is GTSNPN, CDR2 SVGIG (reference sequence). V was pared by 2 bases and J by 6 bases, with 14 bases between. The CDR3 reads CAWSLLQAINSPLHF. The CDR3, as DNA: TGTGCCTGGAGTCTCCTGCAGGCGATTAATTCACCCCTCCACTTT.

J is TRBJ2-3 and V is TRBV5-1; 7 bases align to TRBD1. Germline trimming cut 2 bases from V and 1 base from J; bases unmatched to any gene: 1. Looked up from germline, CDR1 is SGHRS and CDR2 is YFSETQ. The CDR3 runs 14 residues. CDR3 nucleotide sequence: TGCGCCAGCAGCTTCACAGGGGGCACAGATACGCAGTATTTT. This codes for CASSFTGGTDTQYF.

This clone was observed a few times. The rearrangement uses TRBV28 and TRBJ1-6; D uncertain. This CDR3 has 14 residues. Trimming took 7 bases from V and 9 from J, leaving 16 bases between them. Germline CDR1 MDHEN, CDR2 SYDVKM. CDR3 sequence: CASTLRAAVSPLHF. The CDR3 DNA follows: TGTGCCAGCACCCTCCGGGCCGCGGTTTCACCCCTCCACTTT.

The gene calls are TRBV27 and TRBJ2-1; 9 bases are a match to TRBD2. CDR1 is MNHEY, CDR2 SMNVEV, per germline (reference sequence). The CDR3 has 15 amino acids. V shed 5 bases, J shed 5 bases, and the junction held 7 bases outside the gene matches. The CDR3 protein is CASSPLAGVNNEQFF. The DNA of the CDR3 is TGTGCCAGCAGTCCATTAGCGGGGGTCAACAATGAGCAGTTCTTC.

The chain recombines TRBV7-2 with TRBJ1-2, with D hard to call. This CDR3 comprises 12 residues. The germline V gene has CDR1 SGHTA and CDR2 FQGNSA. V was trimmed by 3 bases and J by 7 bases, leaving 9 bases between them. For the CDR3, the DNA is TGTGCCAGCAGCTTGCAAGCTTCTGGCTACACCTTC. This translates into CASSLQASGYTF.

The rearrangement uses TRBV5-6 and TRBJ2-3, with a tentative D call TRBD2 (6 bases). The CDR3 loop spans 15 amino acids. Trimming left V 4 bases short and J 1 base short, with 13 bases between. Germline assignment: CDR1 SGHDT and CDR2 YYEEEE. The CDR3 protein is CASSLGLVRTDTQYF. As DNA, the CDR3 is TGTGCCAGCAGCCTGGGACTGGTTCGCACAGATACGCAGTATTTT.

The chain couples TRBV11-2 to TRBJ1-2; no reliable D call. The CDR3 sequence is 15 residues long. The germline gives CDR1 SGHAT, CDR2 FQNNGV. V was clipped by 2 bases and J by 2 bases, with 12 bases between them. The CDR3 region has the DNA TGTGCCAGCAGCTTAATGGGTGTGGGAAACTATGGCTACACCTTC. Its translation: CASSLMGVGNYGYTF.

This chain connects TRBV10-1 to TRBJ2-1; the match to TRBD1 covers 9 bases. Germline-derived CDR1 and CDR2 are WNHNN and SYGVQD (reference sequence). CDR3 length equals 15 residues. J was trimmed by 6 bases and V by 3 bases; bases with no gene match: 6. CDR3 sequence reads: CASSDTLTGGNEQFF. CDR3 DNA: TGCGCCAGCAGTGACACACTGACAGGGGGCAATGAGCAGTTCTTC.

The CDR3 protein is CASSAVQGLNTGELFF. As DNA, the CDR3 is TGTGCCAGCAGTGCCGTACAGGGGCTGAACACCGGGGAGCTGTTTTTT. The chain has TRBV25-1 and TRBJ2-2, with 7 positions matching TRBD1. CDR1 MGHDK and CDR2 SYGVNS come from the germline V gene. With 4 bases clipped from V and 1 base from J, the junction kept 6 bases outside the gene matches. The CDR3 length is 16 residues. The full variable domain, with the rest looked up from reference TRBV25-1 and TRBJ2-2, is EADIYQTPRYLVIGTGKKITLECSQTMGHDKMYWYQQDPGMELHLIHYSYGVNSTEKGDLSSESTVSRIRTEHFPLTLESARPSHTSQYLCASSAVQGLNTGELFFGEGSRLTVL.

This clone was counted once. This rearrangement joins TRBV2 to TRBJ1-1; perhaps TRBD1 as D (5 bases). The CDR3 is 13 amino acids. The V gene lost 4 bases and the J gene lost 2 bases, with 8 bases spanning the gap. Germline V gene lookup returns CDR1 SNHLY and CDR2 FYNNEI. The CDR3 here is CASSVQENTEAFF. CDR3 in DNA: TGTGCCAGCAGTGTACAGGAAAACACTGAAGCTTTCTTT.

The genes are TRBV11-2 and TRBJ2-1; TRBD1 matches at 8 bases. There are 15 residues in the CDR3. V lost 7 bases, J lost 2 bases, and 7 bases stayed unmatched. Germline CDR1 is SGHAT and CDR2 is FQNNGV. CDR3 loop: CASKNRDRTYNEQFF. Here the CDR3 DNA reads TGTGCCAGCAAAAACCGGGACAGGACCTACAATGAGCAGTTCTTC.

This chain connects TRBV6-1 to TRBJ1-1, with 7 bases that match TRBD1. The CDR3 sequence is 13 residues long. The germline gives CDR1 MNHNS, CDR2 SASEGT. V dropped 7 bases and J dropped 0; count of bases not matched to a gene: 2. The CDR3 DNA reads TGTGCCAGCAATAGGGGGCTGAACACTGAAGCTTTCTTT. As protein: CASNRGLNTEAFF.

The chain uses TRBV19 and TRBJ2-3, with D possibly being TRBD2 (6 bases). The V and J ends lost 5 bases and 1 base respectively, with 16 bases between them. CDR3 length: 16 amino acids. Germline CDR1 is LNHDA and CDR2 is SQIVND (reference sequence). CDR3 sequence reads: CASSPYAGRGTDTQYF. The CDR3 nucleotides are TGTGCCAGTAGTCCGTATGCGGGACGGGGCACAGATACGCAGTATTTT. The full variable domain, its missing parts supplied by reference TRBV19 and TRBJ2-3, is DGGITQSPKYLFRKEGQNVTLSCEQNLNHDAMYWYRQDPGQGLRLIYYSQIVNDFQKGDIAEGYSVSREKKESFPLTVTSAQKNPTAFYLCASSPYAGRGTDTQYFGPGTRLTVL.

The J gene is TRBJ2-7, the V gene TRBV19; no definite D call. The V and J ends lost 11 bases and 4 bases respectively, with 12 bases between them. CDR3 size: 11 residues. Germline V lookup: CDR1 LNHDA, CDR2 SQIVND (reference sequence). Here the CDR3 reads CAVGSTYEQYF. For the CDR3, the DNA is TGTGCCGTTGGTAGTACGTACGAGCAGTACTTC.

The chain combines TRBV5-6 with TRBJ1-5; unclear D gene. The germline gives CDR1 SGHDT, CDR2 YYEEEE. This CDR3 spans 15 amino acids. Trimming removed 0 bases at V and 1 base at J, with 8 bases between. CDR3 region: CASSLGSWSNQPQHF. The DNA for the CDR3 is TGTGCCAGCAGCTTGGGGTCTTGGAGCAATCAGCCCCAGCATTTT.

This clone occurred a few times. The chain links TRBV19 to TRBJ1-5; D unresolved. The V and J ends lost 3 bases and 12 bases respectively, with 9 bases between them. Germline-derived CDR1 and CDR2 are LNHDA and SQIVND (reference sequence). This CDR3 is 11 amino acids long. The CDR3 sequence: CASSMTGLQHF. As DNA, the CDR3 is TGTGCCAGTAGTATGACCGGGCTCCAGCATTTT.